This TCR beta chain came from a study of T cell repertoires in cytomegalovirus infection. Study as a whole: CMV epitopes in the study were HLA-C-restricted (recently identified) and HLA-B-restricted (well studied). Public TCR beta signatures marked donors with CMV infection and the matching HLA.

This clonotype has ten or more counts. The antigen remains unidentified. Germline V gene lookup returns CDR1 SNHLY and CDR2 FYNNEI. V was clipped by 3 bases and J by 0 bases; unmatched bases: 7. This CDR3 has 17 amino acids. Study-wide results and caveats: Clonotypes of TCR beta that were HLA-C-restricted and CMV-specific dominated the ex vivo response.

From the reads, TCRdb called clonotypes with MiXCR, one entry per CDR3 protein. The data show around 900,000 distinct CDR3 sequences, approximately 31% seen once. The source is a human donor in good health (CMV status not recorded). Some clones in this sample may be carry-over from other donors' samples. Source: cultured CD8+ T cells from PBMCs, taken from culture after CMV antigen stimulation. The rearrangement links TRBV2 to TRBJ2-7, with 11 nucleotides matching TRBD2. DNA for the CDR3: TGTGCCAGCAGTGAGTTTGGGACTAGCGGTAGCTCCTACGAGCAGTACTTC. Protein: CASSEFGTSGSSYEQYF. Drawing the rest from reference TRBV2 and TRBJ2-7, the complete variable domain is EPEVTQTPSHQVTQMGQEVILRCVPISNHLYFYWYRQILGQKVEFLVSFYNNEISEKSEIFDDQFSVERPDGSNFTLKIRSTKLEDSAMYFCASSEFGTSGSSYEQYFGPGTRLTVT.